The rows below give T cell receptor beta chains drawn from one sample of a study of T-cell memory formation after mild COVID-19. TCRdb re-called the 5' RACE reads with MiXCR, one entry per CDR3 protein. The repertoire consists of about 270,000 distinct CDR3 sequences, with about 17% occurring once and the leading ten covering roughly 25%. Sequencing was performed on PBMCs or a T cell subset sorted from them (not recorded which). The receptors here all came from a man aged 18 to 29 who had mild COVID-19 (a few samples of this study predate the infection). Cell type and time point are not known. Both conserved end residues are part of each CDR3. The D gene is left open where the match is weak. Only some rows state a clone size, as once, few, many or a class for expanded clones.

clone size	V gene	J gene	D gene	CDR3 length	CDR3 protein	CDR3 DNA
NA	TRBV12-3/TRBV12-4	TRBJ2-5	TRBD1	16	CASSPLGQGIAETQYF	TGTGCCAGCAGCCCTCTGGGACAGGGAATTGCGGAGACCCAGTACTTC
few	TRBV4-3	TRBJ1-2	TRBD1	14	CASSHTGGSYGYTF	TGCGCCAGCAGCCACACAGGGGGCAGCTATGGCTACACCTTC
NA	TRBV19	TRBJ1-2	NA	14	CASSMVFRDGGYTF	TGTGCCAGTAGTATGGTCTTCAGGGATGGGGGCTACACCTTC
NA	TRBV9	TRBJ2-1	NA	12	CASSVTSHEQFF	TGTGCCAGCAGCGTAACAAGCCATGAGCAGTTCTTC
few	TRBV30	TRBJ2-1	TRBD1	14	CAWNPGQGRSEQFF	TGTGCCTGGAACCCGGGACAGGGGCGATCTGAGCAGTTCTTC
NA	TRBV7-2	TRBJ2-3	NA	11	CASSSKDTQYF	TGTGCCAGCAGCTCAAAAGATACGCAGTATTTT
NA	TRBV7-2	TRBJ2-5	TRBD2	15	CASSFGLAGTETQYF	TGTGCCAGCAGCTTCGGACTAGCGGGGACCGAGACCCAGTACTTC
NA	TRBV7-2	TRBJ2-3	NA	12	CASSPTLDTQYF	TGTGCCAGCAGCCCAACGTTGGATACGCAGTATTTT
few	TRBV7-2	TRBJ1-1	NA	13	CASSANPNTEAFF	TGTGCCAGCAGCGCCAACCCGAACACTGAAGCTTTCTTT
NA	TRBV6-5	TRBJ1-1	TRBD1	13	CASSYGGQGKFFF	TGTGCCAGCAGTTACGGAGGACAGGGGAAATTTTTCTTT
few	TRBV5-6	TRBJ1-3	NA	14	CASSPPGAGNTIYF	TGTGCCAGCAGCCCCCCGGGGGCTGGAAACACCATATATTTT
NA	TRBV7-2	TRBJ2-3	NA	14	CASSPRSGTDTQYF	TGTGCCAGCAGCCCCCGCTCGGGCACAGATACGCAGTATTTT
few	TRBV7-8	TRBJ2-2	NA	13	CASSFPVVGELFF	TGTGCCAGCAGCTTTCCAGTCGTTGGGGAGCTGTTTTTT
NA	TRBV10-3	TRBJ2-7	NA	15	CAISESSGSSYEQYF	TGTGCCATCAGTGAGTCCAGCGGAAGCTCCTACGAGCAGTACTTC
many	TRBV12-3/TRBV12-4	TRBJ2-2	NA	10	CASEAGELFF	TGTGCCAGCGAAGCCGGGGAGCTGTTTTTT
many	TRBV19	TRBJ2-5	NA	14	CASSQGLFQETQYF	TGTGCCAGTAGCCAGGGGCTTTTCCAAGAGACCCAGTACTTC
NA	TRBV10-3	TRBJ2-5	NA	14	CAISDQGQQGTQYF	TGTGCCATCAGTGATCAAGGGCAGCAGGGGACCCAGTACTTC